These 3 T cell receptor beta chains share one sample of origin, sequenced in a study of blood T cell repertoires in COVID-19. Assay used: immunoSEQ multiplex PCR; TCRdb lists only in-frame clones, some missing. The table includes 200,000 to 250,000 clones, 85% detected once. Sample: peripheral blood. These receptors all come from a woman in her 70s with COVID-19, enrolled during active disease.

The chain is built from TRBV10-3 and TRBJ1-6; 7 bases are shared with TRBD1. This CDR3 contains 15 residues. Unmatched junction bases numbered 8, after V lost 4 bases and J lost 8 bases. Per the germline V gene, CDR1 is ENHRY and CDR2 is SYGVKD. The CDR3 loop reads CAISVGQVVDSPLHF. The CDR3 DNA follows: TGTGCCATCAGTGTTGGACAGGTGGTAGATTCACCCCTCCACTTT.

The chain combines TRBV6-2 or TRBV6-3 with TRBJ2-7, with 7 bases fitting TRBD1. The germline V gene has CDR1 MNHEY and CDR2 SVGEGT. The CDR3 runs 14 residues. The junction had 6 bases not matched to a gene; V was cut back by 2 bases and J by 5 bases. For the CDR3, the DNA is TGTGCCAGCAGTTACGGGGGACAGCAAAACGAGCAGTACTTC. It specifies CASSYGGQQNEQYF.

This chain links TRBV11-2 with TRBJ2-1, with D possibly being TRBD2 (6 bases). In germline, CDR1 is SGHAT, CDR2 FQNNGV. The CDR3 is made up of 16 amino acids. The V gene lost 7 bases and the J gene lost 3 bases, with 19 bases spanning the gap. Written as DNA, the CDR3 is TGTGCCAGCACCCCGCGCCGTTTGGAGGGCTACAATGAGCAGTTCTTC. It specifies CASTPRRLEGYNEQFF.